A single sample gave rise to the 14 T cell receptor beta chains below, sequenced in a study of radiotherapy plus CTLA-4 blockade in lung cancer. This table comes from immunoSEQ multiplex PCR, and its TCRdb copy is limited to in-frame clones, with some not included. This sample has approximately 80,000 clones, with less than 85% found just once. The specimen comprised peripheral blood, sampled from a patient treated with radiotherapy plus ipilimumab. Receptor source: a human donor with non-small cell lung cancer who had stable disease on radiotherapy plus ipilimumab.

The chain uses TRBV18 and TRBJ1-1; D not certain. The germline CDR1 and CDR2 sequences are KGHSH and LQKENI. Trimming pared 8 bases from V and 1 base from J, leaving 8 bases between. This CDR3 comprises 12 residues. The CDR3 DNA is TGTGCCAGCCCTCCGGGGAACACTGAAGCTTTCTTT. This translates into CASPPGNTEAFF.

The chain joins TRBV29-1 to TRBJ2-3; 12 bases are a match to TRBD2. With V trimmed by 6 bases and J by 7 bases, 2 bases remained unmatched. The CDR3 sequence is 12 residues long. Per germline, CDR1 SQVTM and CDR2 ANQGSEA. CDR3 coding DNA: TGCAGCGTCGGACTAGCGGGGAATACGCAGTATTTT. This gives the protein CSVGLAGNTQYF.

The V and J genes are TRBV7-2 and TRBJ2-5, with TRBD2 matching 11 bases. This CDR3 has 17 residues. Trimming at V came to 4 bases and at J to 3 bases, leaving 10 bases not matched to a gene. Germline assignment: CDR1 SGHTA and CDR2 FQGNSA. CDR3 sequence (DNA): TGTGCCAGCAGCTCAAGGCCCCTACTAGCGGGGGAAGAGACCCAGTACTTC. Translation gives CASSSRPLLAGEETQYF.

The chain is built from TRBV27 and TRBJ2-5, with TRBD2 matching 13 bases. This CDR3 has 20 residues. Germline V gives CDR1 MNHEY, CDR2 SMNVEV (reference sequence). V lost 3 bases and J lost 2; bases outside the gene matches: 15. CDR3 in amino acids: CASSFGVLTSGRLRQETQYF. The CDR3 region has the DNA TGTGCCAGCAGTTTCGGGGTGTTGACTAGCGGGAGGTTGAGGCAAGAGACCCAGTACTTC.

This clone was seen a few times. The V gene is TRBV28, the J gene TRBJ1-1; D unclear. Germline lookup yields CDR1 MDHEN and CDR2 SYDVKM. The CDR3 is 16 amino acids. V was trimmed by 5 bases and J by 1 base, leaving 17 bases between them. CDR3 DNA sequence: TGTGCCAGCAGTCCCCGGGGTGTTGGCGGGAACACTGAAGCTTTCTTT. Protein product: CASSPRGVGGNTEAFF.

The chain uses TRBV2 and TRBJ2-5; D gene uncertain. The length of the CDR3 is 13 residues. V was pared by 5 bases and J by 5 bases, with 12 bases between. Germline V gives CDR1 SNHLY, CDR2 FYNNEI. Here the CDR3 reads CASSLTVRETQYF. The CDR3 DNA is TGTGCCAGCAGTTTGACCGTCCGGGAGACCCAGTACTTC.

The CDR3 coding sequence is TGTGCCAGCAGCTCGGGACTCGGCGGGGAGCTGTTTTTT. Translated, it gives CASSSGLGGELFF. The chain employs TRBV7-2 and TRBJ2-2; a weak D match, TRBD2 (6 bases). This CDR3 spans 13 amino acids. Trimming shortened V by 4 bases and J by 7 bases, and 10 bases separated the two germline ends. Looked up from germline, CDR1 is SGHTA and CDR2 is FQGNSA. The entire variable domain, with the rest obtained from reference TRBV7-2 and TRBJ2-2, is as follows: GAGVSQSPSNKVTEKGKDVELRCDPISGHTALYWYRQSLGQGLEFLIYFQGNSAPDKSGLPSDRFSAERTGGSVSTLTIQRTQQEDSAVYLCASSSGLGGELFFGEGSRLTVL.

CDR3 sequence reads: CASSGVPGLNIQYF. The CDR3 nucleotides read TGTGCCAGCAGTGGAGTTCCAGGGTTAAACATTCAGTACTTC. V gene TRBV6-1 combines with J gene TRBJ2-4, with D maybe TRBD1 (5 bases). V shed 4 bases and J shed 6 bases, with 13 bases lying between them. CDR1 and CDR2 (germline): MNHNS, SASEGT. The CDR3 length is 14 residues.

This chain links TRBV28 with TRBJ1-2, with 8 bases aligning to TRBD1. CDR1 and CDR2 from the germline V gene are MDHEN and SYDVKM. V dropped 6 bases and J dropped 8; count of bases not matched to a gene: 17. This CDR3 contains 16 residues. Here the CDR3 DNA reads TGTGCCAGCAGCTCCTCTCAGTCAGGGGGCGCCTGGGGCTACACCTTC. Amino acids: CASSSSQSGGAWGYTF.

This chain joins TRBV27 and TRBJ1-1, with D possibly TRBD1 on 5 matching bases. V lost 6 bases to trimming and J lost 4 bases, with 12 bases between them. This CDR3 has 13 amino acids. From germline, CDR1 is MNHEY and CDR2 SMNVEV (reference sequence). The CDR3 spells CASREFGGTEAFF. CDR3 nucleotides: TGTGCCAGCAGGGAGTTTGGGGGCACTGAAGCTTTCTTT.

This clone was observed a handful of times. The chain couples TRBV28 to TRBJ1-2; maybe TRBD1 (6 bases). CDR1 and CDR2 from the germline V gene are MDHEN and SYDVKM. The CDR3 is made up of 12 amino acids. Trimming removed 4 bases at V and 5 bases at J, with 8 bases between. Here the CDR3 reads CASSWGQYGYTF. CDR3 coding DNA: TGTGCCAGCAGTTGGGGGCAGTATGGCTACACCTTC.

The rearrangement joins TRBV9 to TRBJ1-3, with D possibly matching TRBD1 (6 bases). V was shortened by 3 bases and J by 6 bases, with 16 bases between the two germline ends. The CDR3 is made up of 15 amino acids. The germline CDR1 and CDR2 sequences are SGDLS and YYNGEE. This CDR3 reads CASSGGPGAANTIYF. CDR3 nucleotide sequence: TGTGCCAGCAGCGGGGGACCAGGGGCAGCAAACACCATATATTTT.

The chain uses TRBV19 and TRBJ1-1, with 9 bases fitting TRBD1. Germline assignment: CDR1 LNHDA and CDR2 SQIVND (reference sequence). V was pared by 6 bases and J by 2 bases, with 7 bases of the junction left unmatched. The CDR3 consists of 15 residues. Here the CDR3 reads CASRDRGASNTEAFF. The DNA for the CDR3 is TGTGCCAGTAGGGACAGGGGCGCATCCAACACTGAAGCTTTCTTT.

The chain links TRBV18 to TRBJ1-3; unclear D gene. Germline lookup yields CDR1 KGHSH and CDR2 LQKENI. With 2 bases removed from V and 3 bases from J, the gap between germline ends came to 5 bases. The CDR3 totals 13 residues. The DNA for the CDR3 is TGTGCCAGCTCACCAGGGTTTGGAAACACCATATATTTT. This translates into CASSPGFGNTIYF.